The T cell receptor beta chain described here comes from a study of blood T cell repertoires in COVID-19. Background on the study: Sites across the United States, Italy and Spain contributed samples from acute and convalescent COVID-19. Sources were T cells, B-cell-depleted T cells, or PBMCs; the material itself was cDNA or gDNA.

Germline V gene lookup returns CDR1 SQVTM and CDR2 ANQGSEA. V lost 4 bases and J 5 bases, leaving 15 bases between the germline ends. The CDR3 length is 13 residues. In the original processing: Scientists estimated how many nucleated cells there were by amplifying reference gene primers. TCRdb's table, derived via immunoSEQ multiplex PCR, lists solely in-frame clones and lacks some. That table gives V, J and clone size, and the DNA gave D and trimming. This table holds over 150,000 clones, around 89% found once. The sequence was collected from a man aged 45-65 years who had recovered from COVID-19. The chain carries TRBV29-1 and TRBJ2-7, with a weak D call TRBD2 (5 bases). Specimen: peripheral blood. The CDR3 nucleotides read TGCAGCGTTGGAGCGGAAGCGTTCCACGAGCAGTACTTC. Protein: CSVGAEAFHEQYF.